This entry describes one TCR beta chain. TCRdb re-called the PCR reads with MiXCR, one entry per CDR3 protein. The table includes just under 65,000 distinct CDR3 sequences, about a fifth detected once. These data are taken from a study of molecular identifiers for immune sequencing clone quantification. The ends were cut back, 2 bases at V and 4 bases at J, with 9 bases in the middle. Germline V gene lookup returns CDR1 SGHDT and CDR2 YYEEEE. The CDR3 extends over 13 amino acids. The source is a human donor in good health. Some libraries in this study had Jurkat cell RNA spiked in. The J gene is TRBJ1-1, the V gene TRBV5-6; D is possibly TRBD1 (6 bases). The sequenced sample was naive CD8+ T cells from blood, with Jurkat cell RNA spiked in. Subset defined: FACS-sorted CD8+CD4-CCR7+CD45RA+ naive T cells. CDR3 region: CASSFQGSTEAFF. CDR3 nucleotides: TGTGCCAGCAGCTTCCAGGGGTCCACTGAAGCTTTCTTT.